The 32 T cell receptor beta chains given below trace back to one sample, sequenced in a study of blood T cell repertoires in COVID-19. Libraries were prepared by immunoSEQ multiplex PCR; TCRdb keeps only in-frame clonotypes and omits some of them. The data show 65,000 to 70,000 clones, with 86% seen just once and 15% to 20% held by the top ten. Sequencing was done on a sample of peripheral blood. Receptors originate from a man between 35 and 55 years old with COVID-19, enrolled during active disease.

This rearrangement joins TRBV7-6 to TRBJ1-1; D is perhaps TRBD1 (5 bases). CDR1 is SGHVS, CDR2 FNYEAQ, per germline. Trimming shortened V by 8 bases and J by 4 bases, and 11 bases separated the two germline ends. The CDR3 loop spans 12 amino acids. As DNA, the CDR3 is TGTGCCAGCTCCGACGGGGGCACTGAAGCTTTCTTT. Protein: CASSDGGTEAFF.

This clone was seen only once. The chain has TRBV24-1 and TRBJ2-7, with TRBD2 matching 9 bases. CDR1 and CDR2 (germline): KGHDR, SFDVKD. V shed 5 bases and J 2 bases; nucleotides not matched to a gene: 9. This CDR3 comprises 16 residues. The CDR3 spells CATSVLSGGDTYEQYF. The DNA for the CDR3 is TGTGCCACCAGTGTGCTTAGCGGGGGTGATACCTACGAGCAGTACTTC.

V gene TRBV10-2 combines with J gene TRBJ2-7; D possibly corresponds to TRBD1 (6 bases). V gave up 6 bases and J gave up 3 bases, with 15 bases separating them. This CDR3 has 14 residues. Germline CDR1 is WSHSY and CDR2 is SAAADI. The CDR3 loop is CASRALGHLYEQYF. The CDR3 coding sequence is TGCGCCAGCAGGGCCTTGGGACACCTCTACGAGCAGTACTTC.

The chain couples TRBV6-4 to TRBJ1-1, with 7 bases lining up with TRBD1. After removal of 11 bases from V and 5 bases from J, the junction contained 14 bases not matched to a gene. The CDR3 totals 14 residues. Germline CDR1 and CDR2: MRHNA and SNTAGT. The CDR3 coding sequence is TGTGCCTCCAAAGAGACAGGGTACAGGACTGAAGCTTTCTTT. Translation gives CASKETGYRTEAFF.

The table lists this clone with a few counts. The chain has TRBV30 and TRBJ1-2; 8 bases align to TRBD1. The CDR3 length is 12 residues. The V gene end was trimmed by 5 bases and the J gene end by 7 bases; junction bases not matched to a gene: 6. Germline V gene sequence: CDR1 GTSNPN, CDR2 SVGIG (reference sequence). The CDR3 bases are TGTGCCTGGGAGCAGGGGGCGGGTGGCTACACCTTC. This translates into CAWEQGAGGYTF.

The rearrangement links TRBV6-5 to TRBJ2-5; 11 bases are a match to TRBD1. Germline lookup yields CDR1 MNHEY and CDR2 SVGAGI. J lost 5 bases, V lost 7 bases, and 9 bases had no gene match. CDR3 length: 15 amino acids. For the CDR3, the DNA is TGTGCCAGCATCCCGGGACAGGGGGTATGGGAGACCCAGTACTTC. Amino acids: CASIPGQGVWETQYF.

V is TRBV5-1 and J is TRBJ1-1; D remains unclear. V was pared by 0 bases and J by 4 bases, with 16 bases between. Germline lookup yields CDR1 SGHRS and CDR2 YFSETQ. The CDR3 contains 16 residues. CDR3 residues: CASSLESLVGGTEAFF. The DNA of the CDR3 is TGCGCCAGCAGCTTGGAAAGTCTTGTAGGCGGCACTGAAGCTTTCTTT.

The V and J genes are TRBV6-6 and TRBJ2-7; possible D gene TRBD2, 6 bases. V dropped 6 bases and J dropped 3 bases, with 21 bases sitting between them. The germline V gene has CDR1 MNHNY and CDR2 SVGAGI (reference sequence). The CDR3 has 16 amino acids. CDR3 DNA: TGTGCCAGCAGCACCTCCTTAGCGGAACCATTCTACGAGCAGTACTTC. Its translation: CASSTSLAEPFYEQYF.

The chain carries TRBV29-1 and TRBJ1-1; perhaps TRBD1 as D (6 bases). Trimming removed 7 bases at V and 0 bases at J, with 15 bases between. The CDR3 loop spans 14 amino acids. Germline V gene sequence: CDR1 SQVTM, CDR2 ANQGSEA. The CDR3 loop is CSAQGPNLNTEAFF. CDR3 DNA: TGCAGCGCTCAGGGGCCCAACTTGAACACTGAAGCTTTCTTT.

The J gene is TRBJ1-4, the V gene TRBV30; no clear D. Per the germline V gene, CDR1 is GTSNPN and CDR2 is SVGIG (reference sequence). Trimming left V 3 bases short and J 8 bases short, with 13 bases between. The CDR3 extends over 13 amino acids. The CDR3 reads CAWSSRRHEKLFF. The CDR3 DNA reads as TGTGCCTGGAGCTCTAGGCGGCACGAAAAACTGTTTTTT.

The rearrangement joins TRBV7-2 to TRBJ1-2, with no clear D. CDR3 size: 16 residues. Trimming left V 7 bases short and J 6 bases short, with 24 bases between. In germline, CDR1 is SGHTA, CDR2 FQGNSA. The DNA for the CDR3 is TGTGCCAGCACCCTGGCCAACATACGGGGAACGGATGGCTACACCTTC. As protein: CASTLANIRGTDGYTF.

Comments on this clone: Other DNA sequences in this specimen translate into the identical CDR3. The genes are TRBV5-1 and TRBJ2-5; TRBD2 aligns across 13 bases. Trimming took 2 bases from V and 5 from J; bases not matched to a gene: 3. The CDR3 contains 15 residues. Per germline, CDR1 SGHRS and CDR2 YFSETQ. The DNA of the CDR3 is TGCGCCAGCAGCTTACTAGCGGGGGGGCCGGAGACCCAGTACTTC. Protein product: CASSLLAGGPETQYF.

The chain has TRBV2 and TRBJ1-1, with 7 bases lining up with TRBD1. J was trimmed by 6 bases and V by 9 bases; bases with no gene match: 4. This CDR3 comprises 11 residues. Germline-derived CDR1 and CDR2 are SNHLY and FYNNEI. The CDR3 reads CASTGDPEAFF. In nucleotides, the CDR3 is TGTGCCAGTACAGGGGATCCTGAAGCTTTCTTT. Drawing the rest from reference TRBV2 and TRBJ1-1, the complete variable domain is EPEVTQTPSHQVTQMGQEVILRCVPISNHLYFYWYRQILGQKVEFLVSFYNNEISEKSEIFDDQFSVERPDGSNFTLKIRSTKLEDSAMYFCASTGDPEAFFGQGTRLTVV.

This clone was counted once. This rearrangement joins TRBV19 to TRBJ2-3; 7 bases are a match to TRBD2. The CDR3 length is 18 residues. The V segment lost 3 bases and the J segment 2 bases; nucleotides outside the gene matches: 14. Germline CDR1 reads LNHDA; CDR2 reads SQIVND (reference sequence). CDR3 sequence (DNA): TGTGCCAGTAGTATTGTAGGGTCCGGGACTATCGACACAGATACGCAGTATTTT. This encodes CASSIVGSGTIDTDTQYF.

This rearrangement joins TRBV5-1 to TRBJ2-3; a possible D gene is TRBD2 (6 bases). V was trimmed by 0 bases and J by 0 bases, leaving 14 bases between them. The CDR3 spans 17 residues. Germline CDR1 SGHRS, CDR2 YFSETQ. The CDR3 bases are TGCGCCAGCAGCTTGGGGGGAGGACCGACAAGCACAGATACGCAGTATTTT. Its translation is CASSLGGGPTSTDTQYF.

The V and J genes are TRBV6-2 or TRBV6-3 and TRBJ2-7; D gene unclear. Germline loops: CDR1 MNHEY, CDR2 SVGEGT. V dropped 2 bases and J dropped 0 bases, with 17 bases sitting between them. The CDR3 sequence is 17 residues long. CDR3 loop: CASSYPSGGRNSYEQYF. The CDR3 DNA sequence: TGTGCCAGCAGTTACCCATCCGGCGGCAGAAACTCCTACGAGCAGTACTTC.

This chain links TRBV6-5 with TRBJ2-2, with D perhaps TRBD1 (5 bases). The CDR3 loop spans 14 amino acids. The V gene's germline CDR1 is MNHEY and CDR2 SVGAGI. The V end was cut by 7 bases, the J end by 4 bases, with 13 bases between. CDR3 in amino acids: CASITTGGTGELFF. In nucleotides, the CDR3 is TGTGCCAGCATAACCACAGGCGGCACCGGGGAGCTGTTTTTT.

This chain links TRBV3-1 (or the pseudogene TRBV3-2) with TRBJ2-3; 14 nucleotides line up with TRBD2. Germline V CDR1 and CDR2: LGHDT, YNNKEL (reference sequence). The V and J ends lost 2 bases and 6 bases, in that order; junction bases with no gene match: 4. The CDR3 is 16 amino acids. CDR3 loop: CASSQRLAGGADTQYF. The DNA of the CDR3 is TGTGCCAGCAGCCAAAGACTAGCGGGGGGGGCGGATACGCAGTATTTT.

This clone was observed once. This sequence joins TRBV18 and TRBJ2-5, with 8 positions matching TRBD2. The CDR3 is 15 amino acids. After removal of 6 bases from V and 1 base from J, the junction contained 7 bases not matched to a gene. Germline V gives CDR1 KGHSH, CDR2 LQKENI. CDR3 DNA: TGTGCCAGCTCCTCGGCGGGGGGCACCCAAGAGACCCAGTACTTC. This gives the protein CASSSAGGTQETQYF.

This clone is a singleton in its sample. CDR3 coding DNA: TGCGCCAGCAGCTTGGGACAGGGGCCCGTGGCTTTCTTT. As protein: CASSLGQGPVAFF. The chain couples TRBV5-1 to TRBJ1-1, with 8 bases aligning to TRBD1. This CDR3 comprises 13 residues. Losses at the gene ends were 0 bases for V and 11 bases for J; bases not matched to a gene: 6. Germline V gene lookup returns CDR1 SGHRS and CDR2 YFSETQ.

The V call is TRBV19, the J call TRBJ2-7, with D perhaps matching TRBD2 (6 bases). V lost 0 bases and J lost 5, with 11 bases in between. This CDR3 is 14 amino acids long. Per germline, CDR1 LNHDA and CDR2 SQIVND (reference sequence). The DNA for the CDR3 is TGTGCCAGTAGTATAGAGGAGGGGTTCAACGAGCAGTACTTC. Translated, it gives CASSIEEGFNEQYF.

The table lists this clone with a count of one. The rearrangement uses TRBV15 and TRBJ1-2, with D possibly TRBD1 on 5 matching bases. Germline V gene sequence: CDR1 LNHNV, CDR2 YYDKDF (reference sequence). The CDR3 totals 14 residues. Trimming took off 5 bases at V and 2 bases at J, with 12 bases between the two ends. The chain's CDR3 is CATSGRQTNYGYTF. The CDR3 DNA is TGTGCCACCAGCGGACGACAGACGAACTATGGCTACACCTTC.

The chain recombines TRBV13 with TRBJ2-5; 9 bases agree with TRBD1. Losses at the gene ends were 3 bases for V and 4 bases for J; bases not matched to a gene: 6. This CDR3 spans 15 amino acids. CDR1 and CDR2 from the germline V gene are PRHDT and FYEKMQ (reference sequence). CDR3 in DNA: TGTGCCAGCAGCTTGAACAGGGGGCTTGTAGAGACCCAGTACTTC. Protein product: CASSLNRGLVETQYF.

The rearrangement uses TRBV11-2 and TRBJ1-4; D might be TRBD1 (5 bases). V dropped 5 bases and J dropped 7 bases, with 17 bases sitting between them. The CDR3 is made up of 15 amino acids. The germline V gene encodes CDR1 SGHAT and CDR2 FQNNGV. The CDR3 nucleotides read TGTGCCAGCAGCCCAGCGGGGCAGGCGATTGAAAAACTGTTTTTT. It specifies CASSPAGQAIEKLFF.

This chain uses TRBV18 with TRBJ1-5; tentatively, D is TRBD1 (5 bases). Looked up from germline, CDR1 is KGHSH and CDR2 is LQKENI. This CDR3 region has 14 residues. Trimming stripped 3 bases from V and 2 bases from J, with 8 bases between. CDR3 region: CASSPGGGNQPQHF. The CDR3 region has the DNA TGTGCCAGCTCACCGGGGGGTGGCAATCAGCCCCAGCATTTT. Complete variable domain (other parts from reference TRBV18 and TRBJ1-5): NAGVMQNPRHLVRRRGQEARLRCSPMKGHSHVYWYRQLPEEGLKFMVYLQKENIIDESGMPKERFSAEFPKEGPSILRIQQVVRGDSAAYFCASSPGGGNQPQHFGDGTRLSIL.

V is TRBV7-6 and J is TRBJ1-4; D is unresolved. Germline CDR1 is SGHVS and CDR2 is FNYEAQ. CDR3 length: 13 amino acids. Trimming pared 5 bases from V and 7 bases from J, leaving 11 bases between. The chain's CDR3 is CASSHPEGEKLFF. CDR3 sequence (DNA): TGTGCCAGCAGCCACCCGGAGGGTGAAAAACTGTTTTTT. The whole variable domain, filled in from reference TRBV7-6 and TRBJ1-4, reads GAGVSQSPRYKVTKRGQDVALRCDPISGHVSLYWYRQALGQGPEFLTYFNYEAQQDKSGLPNDRFSAERPEGSISTLTIQRTEQRDSAMYRCASSHPEGEKLFFGSGTQLSVL.

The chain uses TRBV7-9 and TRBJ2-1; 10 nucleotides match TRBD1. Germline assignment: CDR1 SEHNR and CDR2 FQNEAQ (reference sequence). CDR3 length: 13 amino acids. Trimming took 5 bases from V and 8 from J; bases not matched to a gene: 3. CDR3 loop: CASSRTGGYEQFF. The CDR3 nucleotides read TGTGCCAGCAGCCGGACAGGGGGATATGAGCAGTTCTTC.

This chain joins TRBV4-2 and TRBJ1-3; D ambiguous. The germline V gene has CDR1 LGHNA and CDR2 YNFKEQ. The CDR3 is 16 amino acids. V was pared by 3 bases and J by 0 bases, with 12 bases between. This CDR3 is CASSHAQVVSGNTIYF. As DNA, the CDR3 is TGTGCCAGCAGCCACGCCCAGGTGGTCTCTGGAAACACCATATATTTT.

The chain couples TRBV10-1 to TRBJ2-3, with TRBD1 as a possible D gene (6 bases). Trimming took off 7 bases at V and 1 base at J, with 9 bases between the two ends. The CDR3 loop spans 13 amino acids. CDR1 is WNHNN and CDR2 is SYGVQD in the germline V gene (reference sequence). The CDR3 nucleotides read TGCGCCAGCACCGAGGGGGGCACAGATACGCAGTATTTT. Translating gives CASTEGGTDTQYF.

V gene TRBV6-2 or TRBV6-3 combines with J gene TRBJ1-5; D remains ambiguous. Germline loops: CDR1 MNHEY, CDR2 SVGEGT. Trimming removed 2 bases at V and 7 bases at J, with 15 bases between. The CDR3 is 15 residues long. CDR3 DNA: TGTGCCAGCAGTTACGTGGCCTCGGGTCGACAGCCCCAGCATTTT. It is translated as CASSYVASGRQPQHF.

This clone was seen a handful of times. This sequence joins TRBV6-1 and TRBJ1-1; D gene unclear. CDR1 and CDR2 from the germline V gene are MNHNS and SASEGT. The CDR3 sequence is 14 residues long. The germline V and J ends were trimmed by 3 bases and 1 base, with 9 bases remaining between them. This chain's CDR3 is CASSELARNTEAFF. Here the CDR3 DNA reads TGTGCCAGCAGTGAGTTGGCCAGGAACACTGAAGCTTTCTTT.

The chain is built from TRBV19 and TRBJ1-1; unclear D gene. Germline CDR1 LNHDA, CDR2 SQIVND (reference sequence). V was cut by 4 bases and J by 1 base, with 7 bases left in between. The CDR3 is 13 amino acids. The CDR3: CASSTKQNTEAFF. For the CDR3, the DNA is TGTGCCAGTAGTACCAAACAGAACACTGAAGCTTTCTTT.